This T cell receptor (beta chain) appears in the sequencing data of a study of T cells in Graves' hyperthyroidism and ophthalmopathy. Overall study results and limits: Most clonotypes that expanded in the thyroid above 0.001 also showed up in blood.

V lost 5 bases and J lost 0, with 14 bases in between. CDR3 length: 15 amino acids. Germline CDR1 SEHNR, CDR2 FQNEAQ (reference sequence). This clonotype was counted many times. Its antigen is as yet unknown. The CDR3 regions of TCR beta were amplified from RNA transcripts. Carried out on the TCR CDR3, a first-round RT-PCR used the HTBI primer set. TCRdb itself ran the multiplex PCR reads through MiXCR, one entry per CDR3 protein. The sample includes 700,000 or so distinct CDR3 sequences, 15% to 20% of them seen just once. The V call is TRBV7-9, the J call TRBJ2-7; D possibly matches TRBD1 or TRBD2 (5 bases each). This sequence originates from a man aged 18 to 30 with Graves' hyperthyroidism. The sequenced sample was blood. The CDR3 region is CASSPEGITSYEQYF. CDR3 nucleotide sequence: TGTGCCAGCAGCCCAGAGGGGATTACCTCCTACGAGCAGTACTTC.